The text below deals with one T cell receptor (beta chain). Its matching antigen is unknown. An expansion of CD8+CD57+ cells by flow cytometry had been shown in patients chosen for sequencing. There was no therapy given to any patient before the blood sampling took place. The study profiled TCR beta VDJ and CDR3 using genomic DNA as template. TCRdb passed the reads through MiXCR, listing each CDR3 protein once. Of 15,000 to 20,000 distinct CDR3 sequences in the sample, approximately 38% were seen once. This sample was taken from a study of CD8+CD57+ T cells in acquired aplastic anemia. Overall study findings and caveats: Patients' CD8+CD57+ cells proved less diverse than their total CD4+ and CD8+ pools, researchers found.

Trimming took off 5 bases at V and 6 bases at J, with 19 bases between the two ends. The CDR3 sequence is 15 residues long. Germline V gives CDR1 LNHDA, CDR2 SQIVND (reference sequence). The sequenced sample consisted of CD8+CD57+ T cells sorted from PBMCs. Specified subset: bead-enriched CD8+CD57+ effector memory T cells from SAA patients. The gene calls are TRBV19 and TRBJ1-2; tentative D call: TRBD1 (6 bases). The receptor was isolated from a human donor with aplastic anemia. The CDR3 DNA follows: TGTGCCAGTAGTTCGTCCCGGGACATTCAGGATGGCTACACCTTC. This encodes CASSSSRDIQDGYTF.